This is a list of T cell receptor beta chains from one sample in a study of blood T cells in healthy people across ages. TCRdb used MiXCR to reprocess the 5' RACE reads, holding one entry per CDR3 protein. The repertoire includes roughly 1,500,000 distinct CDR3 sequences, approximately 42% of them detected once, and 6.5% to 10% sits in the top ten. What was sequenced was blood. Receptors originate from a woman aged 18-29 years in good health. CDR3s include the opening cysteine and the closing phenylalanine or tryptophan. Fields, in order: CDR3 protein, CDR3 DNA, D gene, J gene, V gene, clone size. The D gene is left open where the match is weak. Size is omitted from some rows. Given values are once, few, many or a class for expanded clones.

CASSLDPPREAFF | TGTGCCAGCAGTTTAGACCCCCCGAGGGAAGCTTTCTTT | NA | TRBJ1-1 | TRBV12-3/TRBV12-4 | NA
CSVWDGHNEQYF | TGCAGCGTTTGGGACGGTCACAATGAGCAGTACTTC | NA | TRBJ2-7 | TRBV29-1 | NA
CSASPTSGGGSSYNEQFF | TGCAGTGCTAGCCCCACTAGCGGGGGGGGAAGCTCCTACAATGAGCAGTTCTTC | TRBD2 | TRBJ2-1 | TRBV20-1 | few
CASSFPTSGGDTQYF | TGTGCCAGCAGCTTCCCGACTAGCGGAGGAGATACGCAGTATTTT | TRBD2 | TRBJ2-3 | TRBV7-2 | NA
CASSPSSGQGNEQFF | TGTGCCAGCAGCCCTTCTAGCGGCCAGGGGAATGAGCAGTTCTTC | NA | TRBJ2-1 | TRBV7-7 | NA
CASSWGWGESYEQYF | TGTGCCAGCAGTTGGGGGTGGGGGGAAAGCTACGAGCAGTACTTC | NA | TRBJ2-7 | TRBV12-3/TRBV12-4 | NA
CASSSPPYPYEQYF | TGTGCCAGCAGTTCACCCCCTTACCCCTACGAGCAGTACTTC | NA | TRBJ2-7 | TRBV12-3/TRBV12-4 | few
CSASRSGPTDNYGYTF | TGCAGTGCTAGTCGCTCAGGCCCGACTGATAACTATGGCTACACCTTC | NA | TRBJ1-2 | TRBV20-1 | few
CASKGGNSGNTIYF | TGCGCCAGCAAGGGGGGGAACTCTGGAAACACCATATATTTT | NA | TRBJ1-3 | TRBV4-1 | NA
CSARLPDRSDTQYF | TGCAGTGCTCGCCTCCCCGATAGGTCAGATACGCAGTATTTT | NA | TRBJ2-3 | TRBV20-1 | NA
CASSSGVTGERPQHF | TGTGCCAGCAGTTCGGGGGTAACAGGGGAACGGCCCCAGCATTTT | TRBD1 | TRBJ1-5 | TRBV27 | NA
CATSRAVSPRGPYEQYF | TGTGCCACCAGCAGGGCCGTGAGTCCGAGGGGACCCTACGAGCAGTACTTC | NA | TRBJ2-7 | TRBV15 | few
CASNERPGQGAYEQYF | TGCGCCAGCAATGAACGACCTGGACAGGGGGCCTACGAGCAGTACTTC | TRBD1 | TRBJ2-7 | TRBV5-1 | few
CASSLVPGHNEQFF | TGTGCCAGCAGCTTAGTCCCCGGACACAATGAGCAGTTCTTC | NA | TRBJ2-1 | TRBV7-8 | NA
CAGPPPYNEQFF | TGTGCCGGTCCGCCACCTTACAATGAGCAGTTCTTC | NA | TRBJ2-1 | TRBV2 | once
CACSWGDAYEQYF | TGTGCCTGCTCTTGGGGCGATGCCTACGAGCAGTACTTC | NA | TRBJ2-7 | TRBV27 | NA
CSVRVTGADQPQHF | TGCAGCGTCCGGGTGACAGGGGCGGATCAGCCCCAGCATTTT | TRBD1 | TRBJ1-5 | TRBV29-1 | few
CASSKTGGYNEQYF | TGTGCCAGCAGTAAAACAGGGGGCTACAATGAGCAGTACTTC | TRBD1 | TRBJ2-7 | TRBV12-3/TRBV12-4 | NA
CASSSPGAYNEQFF | TGTGCCAGCAGCTCCCCGGGGGCCTACAATGAGCAGTTCTTC | NA | TRBJ2-1 | TRBV7-2 | many
CASSAYRGGRADTQYF | TGTGCCAGCAGTGCGTACCGAGGGGGGAGGGCAGATACGCAGTATTTT | NA | TRBJ2-3 | TRBV27 | NA
CAGSQSAGARYNEQFF | TGTGCCGGCTCTCAATCAGCGGGAGCGCGATACAATGAGCAGTTCTTC | TRBD2 | TRBJ2-1 | TRBV18 | NA
CASSLSSANYRGYTF | TGTGCCAGCAGCTTGTCTTCAGCCAACTATCGCGGCTACACCTTC | NA | TRBJ1-2 | TRBV5-6 | few
CASSQDWASGYEQYF | TGCGCCAGCAGCCAAGATTGGGCTAGCGGCTACGAGCAGTACTTC | TRBD2 | TRBJ2-7 | TRBV4-1 | NA
CASSVTGARFYEQFF | TGCGCCAGCAGCGTGACAGGGGCCCGTTTCTATGAGCAGTTCTTC | TRBD1 | TRBJ2-1 | TRBV5-1 | NA
CASSGGYGTHTTGELFF | TGTGCCAGCAGCGGGGGGTACGGGACTCATACCACCGGGGAGCTGTTTTTT | NA | TRBJ2-2 | TRBV11-2 | NA
CSARALQGGYNEQFF | TGCAGTGCTAGAGCCCTGCAGGGGGGATACAATGAGCAGTTCTTC | NA | TRBJ2-1 | TRBV20-1 | NA
CASSQRGGSETQYF | TGTGCCAGCAGCCAACGTGGGGGCTCAGAGACCCAGTACTTC | NA | TRBJ2-5 | TRBV3-1 | NA
CASSDLGQFSYEQYF | TGTGCCAGCAGTGACCTTGGGCAATTCTCCTACGAGCAGTACTTC | NA | TRBJ2-7 | TRBV6-1 | NA